A selection of T cell receptor beta chains follows, all from one sample in a study of response to subunit inactivated influenza vaccine. Each CDR3 protein is one row after TCRdb ran MiXCR on the RT-PCR reads. The sample holds hundreds of thousands of distinct CDR3 sequences, approximately 15% seen once. Sequencing used PBMCs from blood, obtained 14 to 15 days before vaccination. The receptors stem from a man aged 50 to 59 who received an inactivated influenza vaccine. Both conserved end residues are part of each CDR3. Fields, in order: D gene, clone size, J gene, V gene, CDR3 DNA, CDR3 protein. A D gene is named only where the DNA matches it firmly. Expanded clones are given a class, and other clones once, few, many or no size at all.

>TRBD2|few|TRBJ2-1|TRBV29-1
TGCAGCGTAAAGACTAGCACCAATGAGCAGTTCTTC
CSVKTSTNEQFF
>TRBD2|few|TRBJ2-2|TRBV9
TGTGCCAGCAGCGTAGCTAGCGGGAACACCGGGGAGCTGTTTTTT
CASSVASGNTGELFF
>.|few|TRBJ2-7|TRBV20-1
TGCAGTGCTCCCCGTGCCTCCGGCTACGAGCAGTACTTC
CSAPRASGYEQYF
>.|few|TRBJ1-2|TRBV15
TGTGCCACCAGCAGACAGACCTATGGCTACACCTTC
CATSRQTYGYTF
>.|.|TRBJ1-4|TRBV9
TGTGCCAGCAGCCCCCAGACGGGAACTAATGAAAAACTGTTTTTT
CASSPQTGTNEKLFF
>.|.|TRBJ1-1|TRBV5-5
TGTGCCAGCAGCGCTGACAGGTGGAACACTGAAGCTTTCTTT
CASSADRWNTEAFF
>TRBD1|.|TRBJ2-7|TRBV5-1
TGCGCCAGCAGCTTTGGTGGAGGGACAGGGGAGAGCTACCTCGCCGAGCAGTACTTC
CASSFGGGTGESYLAEQYF
>.|.|TRBJ1-1|TRBV19
TGTGCCAGTAGTATAGTCCAGGTTGGGAACACTGAAGCTTTCTTT
CASSIVQVGNTEAFF
>TRBD2|.|TRBJ2-7|TRBV27
TGTGCCAGCAGTTCAAGCGGGGATGGGGAGCAGTACTTC
CASSSSGDGEQYF
>TRBD2|.|TRBJ2-1|TRBV11-2
TGTGCCAGCAGCGCACTAGCGGGGGGCCCTTCCTCCTACAATGAGCAGTTCTTC
CASSALAGGPSSYNEQFF
>.|.|TRBJ2-2|TRBV29-1
TGCAGCGTTAGAGAAAACACCGGGGAGCTGTTTTTT
CSVRENTGELFF
>.|.|TRBJ2-2|TRBV5-1
TGCGCCAGCAGCGAGGTTTCGAACACCGGGGAGCTGTTTTTT
CASSEVSNTGELFF
>.|few|TRBJ2-5|TRBV9
TGTGCCAGCAGCGTAGATTGGGGCGCGGAGACCCAGTACTTC
CASSVDWGAETQYF
>.|.|TRBJ2-1|TRBV11-2
TGTGCCAGCAGCTTAGAACCTATCTACAATGAGCAGTTCTTC
CASSLEPIYNEQFF
>.|.|TRBJ1-3|TRBV5-1
TGCGCCAGCAGCTTGGCCGGGGACTCTGGAAACACCATATATTTT
CASSLAGDSGNTIYF
>.|few|TRBJ1-5|TRBV12-3/TRBV12-4
TGTGCCAGCAGTTCACAGGGCTTTGACAATCAGCCCCAGCATTTT
CASSSQGFDNQPQHF
>.|.|TRBJ2-1|TRBV7-9
TGTGCCGTCCGAATTAGCGTGGCCTACAATGAGCAGTTCTTC
CAVRISVAYNEQFF
>TRBD1|once|TRBJ2-7|TRBV28
TGTGCCAGCAGACAGGGGCCTCTGGCGCGGACCGAGCAGTACTTC
CASRQGPLARTEQYF
>TRBD2|once|TRBJ2-1|TRBV6-1
TGTGCCAGCAGACGCGCGGGAGGAAACTACAATGAGCAGTTCTTC
CASRRAGGNYNEQFF
>TRBD1|few|TRBJ2-7|TRBV2
TGTGCCAGCAGAATAGATCCATTAAACAGGGGCGCGCAGTACTTC
CASRIDPLNRGAQYF
>.|few|TRBJ2-5|TRBV20-1
TGCAGTGCCAGGCCCGGGACAAGAAAAGAGACCCAGTACTTC
CSARPGTRKETQYF
>.|.|TRBJ2-3|TRBV24-1
TGTGCCACCAGTGATTTCGGCGGTAGCACAGATACGCAGTATTTT
CATSDFGGSTDTQYF
>.|few|TRBJ1-3|TRBV12-3/TRBV12-4
TGTGCCAGCAGCTTTGGGCCGGGCAGGAGGACCGACACCATATATTTT
CASSFGPGRRTDTIYF
>.|.|TRBJ2-1|TRBV5-1
TGCGCCAGCAGCCCCCAGGCTGGCCATGAGCAGTTCTTC
CASSPQAGHEQFF
>.|few|TRBJ2-3|TRBV12-3/TRBV12-4
TGTGCCAGCAGCCCGTCCCAGGGCCCAGATACGCAGTATTTT
CASSPSQGPDTQYF
>TRBD1|few|TRBJ1-1|TRBV29-1
TGCAGCGTTGATGAGGGGGCCGCTGAAGCTTTCTTT
CSVDEGAAEAFF
>.|.|TRBJ1-1|TRBV10-3
TGTGCCATCACCACAGGATACACTGAAGCTTTCTTT
CAITTGYTEAFF
>.|.|TRBJ2-7|TRBV7-2
TGTGCCAGCAGCTTAGGCCCAAGGGACTTCGAGCAGTACTTC
CASSLGPRDFEQYF
>.|few|TRBJ2-7|TRBV5-1
TGCGCCAGCAGCCCGACGGCAGGGTCCTCGTTCGAGCAGTACTTC
CASSPTAGSSFEQYF